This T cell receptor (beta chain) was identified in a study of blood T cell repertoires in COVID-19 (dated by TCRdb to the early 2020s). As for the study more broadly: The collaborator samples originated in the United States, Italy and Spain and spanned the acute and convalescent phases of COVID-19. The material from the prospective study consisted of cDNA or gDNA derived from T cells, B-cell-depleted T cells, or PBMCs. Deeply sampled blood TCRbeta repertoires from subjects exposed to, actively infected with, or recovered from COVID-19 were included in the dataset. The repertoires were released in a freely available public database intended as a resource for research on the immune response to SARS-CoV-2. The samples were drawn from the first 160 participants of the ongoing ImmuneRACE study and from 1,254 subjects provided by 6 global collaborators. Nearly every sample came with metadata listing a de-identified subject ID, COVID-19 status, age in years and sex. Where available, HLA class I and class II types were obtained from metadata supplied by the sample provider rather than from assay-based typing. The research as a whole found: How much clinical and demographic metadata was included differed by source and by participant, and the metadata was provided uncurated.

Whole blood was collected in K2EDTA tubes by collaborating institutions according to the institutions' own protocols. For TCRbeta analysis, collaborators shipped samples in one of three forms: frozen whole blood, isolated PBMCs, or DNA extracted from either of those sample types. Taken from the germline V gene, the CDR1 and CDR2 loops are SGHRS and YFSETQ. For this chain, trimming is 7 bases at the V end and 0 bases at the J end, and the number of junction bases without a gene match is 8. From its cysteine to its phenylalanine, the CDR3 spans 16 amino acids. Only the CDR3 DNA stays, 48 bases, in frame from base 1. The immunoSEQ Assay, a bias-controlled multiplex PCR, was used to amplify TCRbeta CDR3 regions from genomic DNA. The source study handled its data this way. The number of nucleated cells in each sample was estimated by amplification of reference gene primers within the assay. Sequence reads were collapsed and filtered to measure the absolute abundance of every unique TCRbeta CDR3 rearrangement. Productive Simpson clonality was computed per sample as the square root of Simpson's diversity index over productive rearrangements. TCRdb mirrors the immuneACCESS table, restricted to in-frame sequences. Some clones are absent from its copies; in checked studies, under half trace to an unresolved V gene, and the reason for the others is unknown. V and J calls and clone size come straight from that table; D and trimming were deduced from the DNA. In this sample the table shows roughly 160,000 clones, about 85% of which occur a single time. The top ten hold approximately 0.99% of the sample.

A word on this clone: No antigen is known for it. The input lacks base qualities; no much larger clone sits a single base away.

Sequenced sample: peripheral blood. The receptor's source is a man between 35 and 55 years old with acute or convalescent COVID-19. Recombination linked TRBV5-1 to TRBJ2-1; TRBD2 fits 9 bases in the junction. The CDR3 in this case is CASVSGGASSYNEQFF. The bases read TGCGCCAGCGTTAGCGGGGGTGCGAGCTCCTACAATGAGCAGTTCTTC. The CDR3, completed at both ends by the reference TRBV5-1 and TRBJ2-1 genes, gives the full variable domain KAGVTQTPRYLIKTRGQQVTLSCSPISGHRSVSWYQQTPGQGLQFLFEYFSETQRNKGNFPGRFSGRQFSNSRSEMNVSTLELGDSALYLCASVSGGASSYNEQFFGPGTRLTVL.